Listed below are T cell receptor beta chains from one sample, sequenced in a study of HIV-infected children after antiretroviral therapy interruption. TCRdb called the 3' RACE reads again in MiXCR, with one record for every CDR3 protein. Of about 15,000 distinct CDR3 sequences listed, about 3% are singletons. Material: CD45RO+ CD8+ T cells from PBMCs, pooled from several time points, obtained from a donor given antiretroviral therapy, either interrupted or continuous. Receptors were obtained from a pool of human donors with HIV. CDR3s include the opening cysteine and the closing phenylalanine or tryptophan.

CDR3: CASSYLVPQGVTRMNTEAFF
J: TRBJ1-1
V: TRBV11-1

CDR3: CASSQEEASGGASYEQFF
J: TRBJ2-1
V: TRBV4-3

CDR3: CASSPGGTEAFF
J: TRBJ1-1
V: TRBV13

CDR3: CSVEAHRENTEAFF
J: TRBJ1-1
V: TRBV29-1

CDR3: CSVEKGYEQYF
J: TRBJ2-7
V: TRBV29-1

CDR3: CSARVSRAVQETQYF
J: TRBJ2-5
V: TRBV20-1

CDR3: CASSLGTSGISTDTQYF
J: TRBJ2-3
V: TRBV5-1

CDR3: CASSSPELATGELFF
J: TRBJ2-2
V: TRBV28

CDR3: CASSDGRENTEAFF
J: TRBJ1-1
V: TRBV6-4

CDR3: CSVSRDVGSYEQYF
J: TRBJ2-7
V: TRBV29-1

CDR3: CASSSVGAYNEQFF
J: TRBJ2-1
V: TRBV7-3

CDR3: CSVADRDPYEQYF
J: TRBJ2-7
V: TRBV29-1

CDR3: CASSSFSGRKSYEQYF
J: TRBJ2-7
V: TRBV5-1

CDR3: CASSFSGGYNEQFF
J: TRBJ2-1
V: TRBV7-2

CDR3: CASSIQGGEQYF
J: TRBJ2-7
V: TRBV7-9

CDR3: CASSRDGSNTEAFF
J: TRBJ1-1
V: TRBV7-2

CDR3: CASSDLGGSSGANVLTF
J: TRBJ2-6
V: TRBV11-3

CDR3: CSARGWGLAGEETQYF
J: TRBJ2-5
V: TRBV20-1

CDR3: CASSDRDRHYEQYF
J: TRBJ2-7
V: TRBV6-4

CDR3: CASRGTSGGPDTQYF
J: TRBJ2-3
V: TRBV6-1

CDR3: CASSKGQGGYNEQFF
J: TRBJ2-1
V: TRBV21-1

CDR3: CASTISDRRGNTGELFF
J: TRBJ2-2
V: TRBV23-1

CDR3: CATSRDSWLAGEQFF
J: TRBJ2-1
V: TRBV15

CDR3: CASSGLNPDRANNEKLFF
J: TRBJ1-4
V: TRBV28

CDR3: CSVYTIGTGGRNEQFF
J: TRBJ2-1
V: TRBV29-1

CDR3: CASSASSGGHNEQFF
J: TRBJ2-1
V: TRBV6-4

CDR3: CATSRGLAGDIDTQYF
J: TRBJ2-3
V: TRBV15

CDR3: CASSLHSTLLGLKLFF
J: TRBJ1-4
V: TRBV5-8

CDR3: CASSLLGQGKETQYF
J: TRBJ2-5
V: TRBV13

CDR3: CSFVGLAGLDTQYF
J: TRBJ2-3
V: TRBV29-1

CDR3: CASSSTRQGYTEAFF
J: TRBJ1-1
V: TRBV7-9

CDR3: CASSMTGSLYEQYF
J: TRBJ2-7
V: TRBV6-6

CDR3: CASGLPRRGPYNEQFF
J: TRBJ2-1
V: TRBV12-5

CDR3: CSSLRSSGPYEQYF
J: TRBJ2-7
V: TRBV29-1

CDR3: CASSSDGATGELFF
J: TRBJ2-2
V: TRBV6-2/TRBV6-3

CDR3: CASSLSGTAYEQYF
J: TRBJ2-7
V: TRBV7-3

CDR3: CASRPVSSSTDTQYF
J: TRBJ2-3
V: TRBV4-2

CDR3: CASSLTSDQETQYF
J: TRBJ2-5
V: TRBV6-1

CDR3: CASSVLAGEAGELFF
J: TRBJ2-2
V: TRBV6-1

CDR3: CASSDRADSTDTQYF
J: TRBJ2-3
V: TRBV6-4

CDR3: CASSEEADTGELFF
J: TRBJ2-2
V: TRBV2

CDR3: CASSLVQGADTQYF
J: TRBJ2-3
V: TRBV2

CDR3: CASSDQSGGAYNEQFF
J: TRBJ2-1
V: TRBV6-4

CDR3: CASSAAGTGMSYEQYF
J: TRBJ2-7
V: TRBV6-5

CDR3: CASSLTREGLDTQYF
J: TRBJ2-3
V: TRBV7-9

CDR3: CATSNAQYPGELFF
J: TRBJ2-2
V: TRBV24-1

CDR3: CASSVSPTGTDTQYF
J: TRBJ2-3
V: TRBV25-1

CDR3: CASSAGGPGSDQPQHF
J: TRBJ1-5
V: TRBV7-9